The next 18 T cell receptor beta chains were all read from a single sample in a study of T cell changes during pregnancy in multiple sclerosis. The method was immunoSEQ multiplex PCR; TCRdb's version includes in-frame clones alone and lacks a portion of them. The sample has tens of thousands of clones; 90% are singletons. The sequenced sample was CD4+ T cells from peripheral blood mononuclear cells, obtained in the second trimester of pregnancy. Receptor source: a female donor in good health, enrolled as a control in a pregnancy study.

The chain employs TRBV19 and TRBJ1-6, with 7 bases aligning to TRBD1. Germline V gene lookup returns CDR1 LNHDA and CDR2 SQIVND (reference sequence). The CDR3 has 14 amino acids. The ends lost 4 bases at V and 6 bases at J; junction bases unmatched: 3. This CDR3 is CASSTQGFNSPLHF. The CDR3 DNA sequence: TGTGCCAGTAGTACACAGGGGTTTAATTCACCCCTCCACTTT. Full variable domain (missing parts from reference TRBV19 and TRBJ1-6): DGGITQSPKYLFRKEGQNVTLSCEQNLNHDAMYWYRQDPGQGLRLIYYSQIVNDFQKGDIAEGYSVSREKKESFPLTVTSAQKNPTAFYLCASSTQGFNSPLHFGNGTRLTVT.

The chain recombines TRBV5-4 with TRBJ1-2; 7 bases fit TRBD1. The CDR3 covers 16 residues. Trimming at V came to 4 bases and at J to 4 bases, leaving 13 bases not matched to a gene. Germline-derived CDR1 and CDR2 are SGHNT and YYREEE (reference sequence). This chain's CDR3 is CASSPRQGNSLYGYTF. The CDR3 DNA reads TGTGCCAGCAGCCCTCGACAGGGAAACTCTCTCTATGGCTACACCTTC.

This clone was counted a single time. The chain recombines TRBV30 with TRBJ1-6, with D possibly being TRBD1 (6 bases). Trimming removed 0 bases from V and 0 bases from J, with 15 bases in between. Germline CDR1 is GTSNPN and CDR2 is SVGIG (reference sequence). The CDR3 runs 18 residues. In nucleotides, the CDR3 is TGTGCCTGGAGTGTACTGCGGACAGCAAGCTCCTATAATTCACCCCTCCACTTT. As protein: CAWSVLRTASSYNSPLHF.

CDR3 in DNA: TGTGCCTGGTCAGGGAGGAGGACCTACGAGCAGTACTTC. Its protein is CAWSGRRTYEQYF. This chain joins TRBV30 and TRBJ2-7; tentatively, D is TRBD2 (6 bases). V was cut by 5 bases and J by 2 bases, with 13 bases left in between. The CDR3 sequence is 13 residues long. Looked up from germline, CDR1 is GTSNPN and CDR2 is SVGIG (reference sequence).

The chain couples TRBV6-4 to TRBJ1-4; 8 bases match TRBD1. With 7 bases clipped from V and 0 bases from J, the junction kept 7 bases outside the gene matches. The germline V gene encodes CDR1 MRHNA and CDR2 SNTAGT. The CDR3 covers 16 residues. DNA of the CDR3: TGTGCCAGCACAGGGGGCATGAGGGCAACTAATGAAAAACTGTTTTTT. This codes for CASTGGMRATNEKLFF.

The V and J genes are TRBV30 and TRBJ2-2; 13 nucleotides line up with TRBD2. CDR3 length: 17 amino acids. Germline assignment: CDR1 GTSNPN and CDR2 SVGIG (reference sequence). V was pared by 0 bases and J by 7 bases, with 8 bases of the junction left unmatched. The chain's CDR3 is CAWSVRRTSGSVGELFF. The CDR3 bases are TGTGCCTGGAGTGTCCGCCGGACTAGCGGGAGCGTCGGGGAGCTGTTTTTT.

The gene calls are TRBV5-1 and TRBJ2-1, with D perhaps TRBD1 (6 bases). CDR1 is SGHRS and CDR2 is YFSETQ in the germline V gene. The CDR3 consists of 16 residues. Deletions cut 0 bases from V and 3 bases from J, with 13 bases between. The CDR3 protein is CASSLVMGAVYNEQFF. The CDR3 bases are TGCGCCAGCAGCTTGGTCATGGGGGCGGTCTACAATGAGCAGTTCTTC.

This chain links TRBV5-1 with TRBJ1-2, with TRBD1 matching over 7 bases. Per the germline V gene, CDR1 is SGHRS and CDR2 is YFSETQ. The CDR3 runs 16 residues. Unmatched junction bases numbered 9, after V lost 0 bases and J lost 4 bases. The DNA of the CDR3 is TGCGCCAGCAGCTTGGGTACCGGGACAGTGGGCTATGGCTACACCTTC. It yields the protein CASSLGTGTVGYGYTF.

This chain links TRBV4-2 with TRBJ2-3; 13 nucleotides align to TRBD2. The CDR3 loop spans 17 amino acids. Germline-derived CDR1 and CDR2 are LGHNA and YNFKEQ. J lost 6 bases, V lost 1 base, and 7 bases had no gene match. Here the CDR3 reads CASSQASGLAGADTQYF. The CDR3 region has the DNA TGTGCCAGCAGCCAAGCTTCAGGACTAGCGGGAGCTGATACGCAGTATTTT.

This CDR3 reads CASSMGGAYGYTF. The CDR3 DNA sequence: TGTGCCAGTAGTATGGGGGGGGCCTATGGCTACACCTTC. The genes are TRBV19 and TRBJ1-2; the D gene is possibly TRBD1 (6 bases). V lost 3 bases to trimming and J lost 4 bases, with 9 bases between them. Per germline, CDR1 LNHDA and CDR2 SQIVND (reference sequence). This CDR3 is built from 13 residues.

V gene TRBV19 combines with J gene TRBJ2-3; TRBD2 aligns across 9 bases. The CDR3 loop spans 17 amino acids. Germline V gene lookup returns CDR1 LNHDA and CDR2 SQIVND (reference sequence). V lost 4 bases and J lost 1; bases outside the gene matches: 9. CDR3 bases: TGTGCCAGTAGTAGGTGGGTTGCTAGCGGGGGCACAGATACGCAGTATTTT. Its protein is CASSRWVASGGTDTQYF.

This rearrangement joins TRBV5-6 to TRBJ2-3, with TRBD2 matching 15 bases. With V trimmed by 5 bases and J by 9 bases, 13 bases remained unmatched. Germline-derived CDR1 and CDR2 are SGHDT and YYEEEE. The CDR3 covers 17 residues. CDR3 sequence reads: CASRLSGWTSGGGTQYF. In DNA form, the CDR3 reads TGTGCCAGCAGGTTGTCGGGGTGGACTAGCGGGGGGGGCACGCAGTATTTT.

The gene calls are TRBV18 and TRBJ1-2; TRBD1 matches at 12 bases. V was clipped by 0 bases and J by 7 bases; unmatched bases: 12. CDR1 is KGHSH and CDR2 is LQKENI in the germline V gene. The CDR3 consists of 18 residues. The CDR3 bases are TGTGCCAGCTCACCACCCATCGGGACAGGGGGCGCGGCCAGTGGCTACACCTTC. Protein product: CASSPPIGTGGAASGYTF. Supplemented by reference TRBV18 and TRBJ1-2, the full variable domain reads NAGVMQNPRHLVRRRGQEARLRCSPMKGHSHVYWYRQLPEEGLKFMVYLQKENIIDESGMPKERFSAEFPKEGPSILRIQQVVRGDSAAYFCASSPPIGTGGAASGYTFGSGTRLTVV.

The CDR3 DNA is TGTGCCAGCAGCTACCCCCTGGCGGGGGGGCTATACAATGAGCAGTTCTTC. This sequence encodes CASSYPLAGGLYNEQFF. This chain links TRBV11-3 with TRBJ2-1; 9 positions agree with TRBD2. Germline-derived CDR1 and CDR2 are SGHNT and YENEEA. Trimming cost V 4 bases and J 4 bases; bases outside gene matches: 11. The CDR3 length is 17 residues.

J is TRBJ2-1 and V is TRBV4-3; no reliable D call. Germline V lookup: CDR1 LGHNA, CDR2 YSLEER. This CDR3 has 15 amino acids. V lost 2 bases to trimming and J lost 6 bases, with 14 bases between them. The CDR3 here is CASSQTVSLPNEQFF. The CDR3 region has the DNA TGCGCCAGCAGCCAAACGGTGTCCCTCCCCAATGAGCAGTTCTTC.

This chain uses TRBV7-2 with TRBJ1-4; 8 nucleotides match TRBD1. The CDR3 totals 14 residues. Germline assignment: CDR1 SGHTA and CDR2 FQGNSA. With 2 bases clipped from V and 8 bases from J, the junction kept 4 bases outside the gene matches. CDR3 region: CASSLRQGAEKLFF. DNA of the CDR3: TGTGCCAGCAGCTTAAGGCAGGGGGCAGAAAAACTGTTTTTT.

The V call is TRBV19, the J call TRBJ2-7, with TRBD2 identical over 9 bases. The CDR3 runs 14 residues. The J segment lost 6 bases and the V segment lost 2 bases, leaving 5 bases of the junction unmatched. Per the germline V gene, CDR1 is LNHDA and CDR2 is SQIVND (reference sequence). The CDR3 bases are TGTGCCAGTAGTATAAAGGTAGCGGGAGTCGAGCAGTACTTC. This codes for CASSIKVAGVEQYF.

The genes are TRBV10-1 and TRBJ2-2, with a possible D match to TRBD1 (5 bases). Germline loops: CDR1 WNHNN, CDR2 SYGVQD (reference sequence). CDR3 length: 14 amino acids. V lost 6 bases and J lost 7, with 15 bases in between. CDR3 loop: CASSQTALIGELFF. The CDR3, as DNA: TGCGCCAGCAGCCAGACAGCCCTAATCGGGGAGCTGTTTTTT.